A selection of T cell receptor beta chains follows, all from one sample in a study of PD-L1 blockade in urothelial cancer. Libraries were prepared by immunoSEQ multiplex PCR; TCRdb keeps only in-frame clonotypes and omits some of them. In the table there are fewer than 75,000 clones, 85% to 90% of which are singletons. Sequencing was performed on PBMCs, taken around atezolizumab (anti-PD-L1) treatment. The origin of the receptors is a man aged 65 to 79 with urothelial cancer. Each CDR3 is given with its conserved first and last residue. The order of the fields is clone size, D gene, J gene, V gene, CDR3 length, CDR3 protein, CDR3 DNA. D genes are given only for firm matches. Some rows have no size entry. The others give once, few or many, or a class for an expanded clone.

NA,NA,TRBJ2-5,TRBV6-5,11,CASIQGKTQYF,TGTGCCAGCATCCAGGGAAAGACCCAGTACTTC
once,NA,TRBJ1-3,TRBV21-1,17,CASSKVTWAGDENTIYF,TGTGCCAGCAGCAAAGTGACCTGGGCAGGGGATGAAAACACCATATATTTT
NA,NA,TRBJ2-7,TRBV5-1,16,CASSLDGLASSYEQYF,TGCGCCAGCAGCTTGGATGGTCTAGCGAGCTCCTACGAGCAGTACTTC
NA,TRBD2,TRBJ2-3,TRBV12-5,15,CASGFGGRAVDTQYF,TGTGCTAGTGGTTTCGGCGGGAGGGCCGTAGATACGCAGTATTTT
NA,TRBD2,TRBJ2-2,TRBV11-2,15,CASRGTSPNTGELFF,TGTGCCAGCAGGGGGACTAGCCCGAACACCGGGGAGCTGTTTTTT
NA,TRBD1,TRBJ1-1,TRBV5-4,16,CASSLGQGAGNTEAFF,TGTGCCAGCAGCTTGGGCCAGGGGGCAGGGAACACTGAAGCTTTCTTT
few,TRBD1,TRBJ2-2,TRBV5-1,15,CASSRTGVNTGELFF,TGCGCCAGCAGCCGAACAGGGGTTAACACCGGGGAGCTGTTTTTT
NA,NA,TRBJ2-5,TRBV2,15,CASSGGGANEETQYF,TGTGCCAGCAGTGGAGGGGGGGCGAATGAAGAGACCCAGTACTTC
NA,TRBD1,TRBJ2-5,TRBV7-7,15,CASSRGQGPQETQYF,TGTGCCAGCAGCCGGGGACAGGGACCCCAAGAGACCCAGTACTTC
few,NA,TRBJ1-1,TRBV9,15,CASSVDNNMNTEAFF,TGTGCCAGCAGCGTAGATAACAACATGAACACTGAAGCTTTCTTT
NA,TRBD1,TRBJ2-7,TRBV14,13,CASSLQGVGEQYF,TGTGCCAGCAGCCTACAGGGGGTGGGCGAGCAGTACTTC
once,NA,TRBJ1-2,TRBV5-1,15,CASSLEGVRNYGYTF,TGCGCCAGCAGCTTGGAAGGGGTCCGGAACTATGGCTACACCTTC
once,NA,TRBJ2-5,TRBV6-5,15,CASRKEGGRRETQYF,TGTGCCAGCAGAAAAGAGGGGGGGCGCCGGGAGACCCAGTACTTC
once,NA,TRBJ2-3,TRBV2,12,CASNGWQDTQYF,TGTGCCAGCAATGGTTGGCAAGATACGCAGTATTTT
NA,TRBD2,TRBJ2-7,TRBV12-5,18,CASGTRTWTSGSSYEQYF,TGTGCTAGTGGTACCCGAACCTGGACTAGCGGGAGCTCCTACGAGCAGTACTTC
NA,TRBD1,TRBJ2-6,TRBV5-1,19,CASSLESGTGRSGANVLTF,TGCGCCAGCAGCTTGGAATCCGGGACAGGCCGCTCTGGGGCCAACGTCCTGACTTTC
NA,TRBD2,TRBJ2-1,TRBV9,16,CASSQASGATLYEQFF,TGTGCCAGCAGCCAAGCTAGCGGGGCCACTCTCTATGAGCAGTTCTTC
once,NA,TRBJ2-1,TRBV5-1,15,CASSLVGSRNNEQFF,TGCGCCAGCAGCTTGGTGGGGAGTAGGAACAATGAGCAGTTCTTC
NA,TRBD2,TRBJ2-7,TRBV11-2,14,CASSPSAGGHEQYF,TGTGCCAGCAGCCCGTCGGCGGGAGGCCACGAGCAGTACTTC
NA,NA,TRBJ1-5,TRBV6-6,15,CASSAPKGGNQPQHF,TGTGCCAGCAGTGCTCCTAAGGGGGGCAATCAGCCCCAGCATTTT
once,NA,TRBJ2-1,TRBV18,13,CASSPRGGNEQFF,TGTGCCAGCTCGCCCAGAGGGGGAAATGAGCAGTTCTTC
NA,NA,TRBJ2-7,TRBV28,14,CASSLGGDVYEQYF,TGTGCCAGCAGTTTAGGCGGGGATGTCTACGAGCAGTACTTC
NA,TRBD1,TRBJ2-1,TRBV6-5,16,CASSYSPRTGGNEQFF,TGTGCCAGCAGTTACTCGCCAAGGACAGGGGGCAATGAGCAGTTCTTC
NA,TRBD2,TRBJ2-5,TRBV10-3,17,CAISASEAGPYQETQYF,TGTGCCATCAGTGCTTCGGAAGCGGGGCCGTACCAAGAGACCCAGTACTTC
NA,TRBD2,TRBJ2-3,TRBV5-1,14,CASRSASGTDTQYF,TGCGCCAGCAGAAGTGCTAGCGGAACAGATACGCAGTATTTT
NA,TRBD2,TRBJ2-1,TRBV2,17,CASREGLAGPSFNEQFF,TGTGCCAGCAGGGAAGGACTAGCGGGACCTTCATTCAATGAGCAGTTCTTC
NA,TRBD2,TRBJ2-1,TRBV5-1,15,CASSLGSGSGNEQFF,TGCGCCAGCAGCTTGGGTAGCGGGAGTGGAAATGAGCAGTTCTTC
NA,TRBD1,TRBJ2-2,TRBV28,14,CASSQTGTTGELFF,TGTGCCAGCAGTCAGACAGGGACCACCGGGGAGCTGTTTTTT
once,NA,TRBJ1-4,TRBV15,15,CATSRGVATNEKLFF,TGTGCCACCAGCAGAGGAGTGGCAACTAATGAAAAACTGTTTTTT
NA,TRBD1,TRBJ2-7,TRBV7-2,13,CASSFDRGYEQYF,TGTGCCAGCAGCTTCGACAGGGGCTACGAGCAGTACTTC
NA,TRBD1,TRBJ2-1,TRBV6-5,15,CASSPDRFSYNEQFF,TGTGCCAGCAGTCCGGACAGGTTCTCCTACAATGAGCAGTTCTTC
NA,NA,TRBJ1-2,TRBV7-3,15,CASSLNPGGGTDYTF,TGTGCCAGCAGCTTAAACCCCGGGGGGGGGACTGACTACACCTTC
NA,NA,TRBJ2-7,TRBV9,14,CASSVSGFPYEQYF,TGTGCCAGCAGCGTAAGCGGTTTCCCCTACGAGCAGTACTTC
NA,TRBD1,TRBJ1-4,TRBV4-1,18,CASSQADQGALLNEKLFF,TGCGCCAGCAGCCAAGCAGACCAGGGGGCCTTACTTAATGAAAAACTGTTTTTT
NA,NA,TRBJ2-3,TRBV6-1,13,CASWRSGTDTQYF,TGTGCCAGCTGGCGTAGCGGCACAGATACGCAGTATTTT
NA,TRBD2,TRBJ2-3,TRBV9,15,CASSGTSGPTDTQYF,TGTGCCAGCAGCGGGACTAGCGGACCCACAGATACGCAGTATTTT
NA,TRBD1,TRBJ2-5,TRBV5-1,14,CASRLRTGMETQYF,TGCGCCAGCAGGCTGCGGACAGGTATGGAGACCCAGTACTTC
NA,TRBD1,TRBJ2-3,TRBV11-2,15,CASSRDSGTTDTQYF,TGTGCCAGCAGCCGGGACAGCGGAACCACAGATACGCAGTATTTT
NA,NA,TRBJ2-1,TRBV27,14,CASSPLSSYNEQFF,TGTGCCAGCAGTCCACTTAGCTCCTACAATGAGCAGTTCTTC
NA,NA,TRBJ2-1,TRBV2,12,CASSRPESGQFF,TGTGCCAGCAGCCGGCCAGAATCGGGGCAGTTCTTC
once,TRBD1,TRBJ2-7,TRBV5-1,15,CASSLGVTGLREQYF,TGCGCCAGCAGCTTGGGTGTGACAGGGTTGAGGGAGCAGTACTTC
NA,NA,TRBJ2-2,TRBV19,15,CASSIAGRNTGELFF,TGTGCCAGTAGTATAGCCGGGAGAAACACCGGGGAGCTGTTTTTT
NA,NA,TRBJ2-1,TRBV6-1,20,CASSERPATVGVGPYNEQFF,TGTGCCAGCAGTGAAAGGCCGGCGACCGTCGGTGTGGGGCCCTACAATGAGCAGTTCTTC
NA,NA,TRBJ2-3,TRBV6-6,14,CASSSDSSTDTQYF,TGTGCCAGCAGTTCGGACAGTTCCACAGATACGCAGTATTTT
NA,TRBD2,TRBJ2-2,TRBV10-1,16,CASSESAGSNTGELFF,TGCGCCAGCAGTGAATCAGCGGGAAGTAACACCGGGGAGCTGTTTTTT
NA,TRBD2,TRBJ2-7,TRBV7-9,17,CASSPGWLAGEAYEQYF,TGTGCCAGCAGCCCGGGTTGGCTAGCGGGAGAAGCCTACGAGCAGTACTTC
NA,TRBD1,TRBJ1-3,TRBV23-1,16,CASGQGDSCSGNTIYF,TGCGCCAGCGGGCAGGGGGACTCCTGCTCTGGAAACACCATATATTTT
NA,NA,TRBJ2-7,TRBV28,13,CASSLTSSYEQYF,TGTGCCAGCAGTTTGACTAGCTCCTACGAGCAGTACTTC
NA,TRBD1,TRBJ2-7,TRBV7-2,15,CASSLTGTVSYEQYF,TGTGCCAGCAGCTTAACAGGGACAGTATCCTACGAGCAGTACTTC
NA,TRBD1,TRBJ2-7,TRBV2,18,CASTAGTGGLWALYEQYF,TGTGCCAGCACCGCCGGGACAGGGGGGCTTTGGGCCCTCTACGAGCAGTACTTC
NA,TRBD1,TRBJ2-5,TRBV27,15,CASSTHRDREETQYF,TGTGCCAGCAGTACGCACCGGGACAGGGAAGAGACCCAGTACTTC
NA,NA,TRBJ1-2,TRBV7-9,13,CASSFGEEGGYTF,TGTGCCAGCAGCTTCGGGGAGGAGGGCGGCTACACCTTC